This note documents a single T cell receptor (beta chain) sequence. The data are from a study of control samples from healthy donors and cancer patients. This table comes from immunoSEQ multiplex PCR, and its TCRdb copy is limited to in-frame clones, with some not included. This sample carries around 92,000 clones, 82% of them seen once, and the ten largest clones take roughly 2%. From germline, CDR1 is LNHDA and CDR2 SQIVND (reference sequence). Trimming cost V 3 bases and J 5 bases, with 10 bases left between them. The CDR3 is made up of 13 amino acids. The source of this sequence is a man between 60 and 75 years old in good health. The sequencing input was blood. This sequence joins TRBV19 and TRBJ1-2, with unresolved D. CDR3 coding DNA: TGTGCCAGTAGTATGAAAGGGCTTTATGGCTACACCTTC. It specifies CASSMKGLYGYTF.